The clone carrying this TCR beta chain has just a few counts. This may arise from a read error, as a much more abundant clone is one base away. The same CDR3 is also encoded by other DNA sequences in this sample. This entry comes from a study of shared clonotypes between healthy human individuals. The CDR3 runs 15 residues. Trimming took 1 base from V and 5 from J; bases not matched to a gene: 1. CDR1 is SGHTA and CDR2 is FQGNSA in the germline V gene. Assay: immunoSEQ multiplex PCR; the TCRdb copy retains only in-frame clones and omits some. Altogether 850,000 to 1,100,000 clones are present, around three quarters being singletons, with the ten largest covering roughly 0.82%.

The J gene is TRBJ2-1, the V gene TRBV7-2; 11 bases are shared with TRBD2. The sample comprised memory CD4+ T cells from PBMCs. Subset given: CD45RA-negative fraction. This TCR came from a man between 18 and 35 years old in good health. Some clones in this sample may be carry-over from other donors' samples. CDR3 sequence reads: CASSLGLAGNNEQFF. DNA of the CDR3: TGTGCCAGCAGCTTAGGACTAGCGGGAAACAATGAGCAGTTCTTC.